The T cell receptor (beta chain) under discussion was sequenced for a study of cytomegalovirus exposure and HLA in healthy donors. Regarding the study as a whole: With high specificity and sensitivity, the classifier reportedly diagnosed cytomegalovirus status. Across donors, presence/absence analyses took sequencing depth to be roughly uniform.

In the case of this clone: Its target is not known.

The PCR made use of 60 Vbeta and 13 Jbeta primers. This table comes from immunoSEQ multiplex PCR, and its TCRdb copy is limited to in-frame clones, with some not included. Of 100,000 to 150,000 clones in the sample, 55% to 75% were seen once. CDR3 length: 13 amino acids. With V trimmed by 7 bases and J by 7 bases, 10 bases remained unmatched. Germline values: CDR1 MDHEN, CDR2 SYDVKM. This TCR was recovered from a man aged 30 to 45 in good health and CMV-seropositive. The V and J genes are TRBV28 and TRBJ2-7; 7 bases line up with TRBD2. The source material was PBMCs. In nucleotides, the CDR3 is TGTGCCAGCACCCAAGTCACGGGAGGAGAGCAGTACTTC. Translation: CASTQVTGGEQYF.